This T cell receptor (beta chain) was recorded in a study of yellow fever vaccine responses in identical twins. Broader study findings: Twins showed a vaccine T cell response that reportedly seemed partly convergent, partly personalized.

TCRdb passed the RT-PCR reads through MiXCR, listing each CDR3 protein once. The table shows about 19,000 distinct CDR3 sequences, with under 75% occurring only once. This clonotype was detected only a few times. Its antigen is unknown. Germline V gives CDR1 MNHNS, CDR2 SASEGT. The CDR3 is 12 amino acids. Trimming stripped 6 bases from V and 7 bases from J, with 10 bases between. This rearrangement joins TRBV6-1 to TRBJ2-1, with D unresolved. The sample was T cells from blood (PBMCs), unsorted or a sorted subset (not recorded which), taken before or after yellow fever vaccination (not recorded which). The sequence derives from a young woman who received the yellow fever vaccine. The CDR3 loop reads CASSPTGNEQFF. CDR3 DNA: TGTGCCAGCAGCCCAACTGGGAATGAGCAGTTCTTC.